This T cell receptor beta chain originates from a study of cytomegalovirus exposure and HLA in healthy donors. Turning to the study itself: In an earlier analysis, some 110 million unique TCR beta sequences were found from approximately 170 million T cells. Study-level points and caveats: Among donors in an Asian-associated ancestry cluster, a later analysis reportedly found fewer N-insertions than the roughly 700-donor mean. HLA allele associations emerged for roughly 17,000 TCR beta sequences in a later analysis, at 0.05 false discovery rate.

Whereas donors were nominally healthy upon sampling, unrecorded immune exposures were probable. This CDR3 region has 15 residues. CDR1 and CDR2 from the germline V gene are SGHRS and YFSETQ. Trimming removed 4 bases from V and 0 bases from J, with 11 bases in between. This PCR relied on a set of 60 Vbeta primers and 13 Jbeta primers. This table comes from immunoSEQ multiplex PCR, and its TCRdb copy is limited to in-frame clones, with some not included. The repertoire holds 150,000 or so clones, with about 80% as singletons. Notes on this clone: Its specificity is unknown.

Material for sequencing was PBMCs. This receptor was obtained from a middle-aged woman in good health and CMV-seronegative. V usage is TRBV5-1 and J usage is TRBJ1-5, with D unclear. CDR3 loop: CASSLNSYSNQPQHF. The CDR3 nucleotides are TGCGCCAGCAGCCTCAACAGCTATAGCAATCAGCCCCAGCATTTT.